The clone carrying this T cell receptor (beta chain) appeared many times. The target antigen is unknown. The data belong to a study of T-cell memory formation after mild COVID-19. Study observations and caveats: Day 15 to 85 contracting clones showed balanced CD4/CD8; later expanders leaned CD4+.

There are 14 residues in the CDR3. CDR1 is MGHRA, CDR2 YSYEKL, per germline. V lost 2 bases and J lost 0, with 7 bases in between. 5'RACE primed at constant segments yielded TCR alpha and TCR beta cDNA libraries bearing sample barcodes and UMIs. TCRdb called the 5' RACE reads again in MiXCR, with one record for every CDR3 protein. The sample contains about 400,000 distinct CDR3 sequences, roughly 18% of which appear only once. Sequencing was performed on PBMCs or a T cell subset sorted from them (not recorded which). The rearrangement uses TRBV4-1 and TRBJ1-1; no firm D call. This clonotype was obtained from a man aged 18 to 30 who had mild COVID-19 (a few samples of this study predate the infection). Cell type and time point are not known. The CDR3 bases are TGCGCCAGCAGCCAAAGGGCCCTGAACACTGAAGCTTTCTTT. Its protein product is CASSQRALNTEAFF.